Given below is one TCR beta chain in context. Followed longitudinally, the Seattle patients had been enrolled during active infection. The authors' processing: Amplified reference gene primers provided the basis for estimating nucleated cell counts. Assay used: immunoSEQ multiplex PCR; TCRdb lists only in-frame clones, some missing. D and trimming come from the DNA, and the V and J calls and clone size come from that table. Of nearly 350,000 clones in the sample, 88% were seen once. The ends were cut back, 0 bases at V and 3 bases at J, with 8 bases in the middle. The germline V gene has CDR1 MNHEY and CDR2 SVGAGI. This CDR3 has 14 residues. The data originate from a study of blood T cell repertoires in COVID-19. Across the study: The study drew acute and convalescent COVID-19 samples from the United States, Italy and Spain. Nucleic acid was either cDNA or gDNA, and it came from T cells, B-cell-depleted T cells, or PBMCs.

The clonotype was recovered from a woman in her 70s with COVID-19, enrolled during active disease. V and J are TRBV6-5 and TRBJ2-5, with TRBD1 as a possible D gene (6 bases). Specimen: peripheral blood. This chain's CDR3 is CASSYSGTKETQYF. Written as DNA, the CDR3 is TGTGCCAGCAGTTACTCGGGGACAAAAGAGACCCAGTACTTC.